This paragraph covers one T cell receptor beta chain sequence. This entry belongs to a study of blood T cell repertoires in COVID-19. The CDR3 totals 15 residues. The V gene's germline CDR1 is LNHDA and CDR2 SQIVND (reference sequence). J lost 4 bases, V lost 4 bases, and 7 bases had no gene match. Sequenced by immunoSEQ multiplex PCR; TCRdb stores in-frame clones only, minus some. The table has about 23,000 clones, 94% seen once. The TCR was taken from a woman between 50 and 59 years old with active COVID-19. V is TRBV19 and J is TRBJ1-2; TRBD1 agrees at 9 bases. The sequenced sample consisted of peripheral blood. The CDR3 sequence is CASSTTGTGSYGYTF. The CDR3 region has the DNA TGTGCCAGTAGTACCACCGGGACAGGGTCCTATGGCTACACCTTC.